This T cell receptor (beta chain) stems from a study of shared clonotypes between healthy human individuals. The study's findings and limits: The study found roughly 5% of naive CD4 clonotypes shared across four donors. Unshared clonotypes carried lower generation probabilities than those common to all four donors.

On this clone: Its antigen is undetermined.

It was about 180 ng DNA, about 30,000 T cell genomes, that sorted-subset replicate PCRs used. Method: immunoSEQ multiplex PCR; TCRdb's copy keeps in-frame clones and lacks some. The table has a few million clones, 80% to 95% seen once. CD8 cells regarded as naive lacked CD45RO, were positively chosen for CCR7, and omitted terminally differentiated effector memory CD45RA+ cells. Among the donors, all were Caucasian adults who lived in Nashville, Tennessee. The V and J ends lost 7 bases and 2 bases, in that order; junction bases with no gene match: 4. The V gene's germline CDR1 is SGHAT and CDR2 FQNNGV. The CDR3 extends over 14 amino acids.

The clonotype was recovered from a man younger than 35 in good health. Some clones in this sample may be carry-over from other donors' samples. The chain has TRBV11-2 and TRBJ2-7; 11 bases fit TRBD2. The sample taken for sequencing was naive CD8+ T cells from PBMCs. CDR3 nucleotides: TGTGCCAGCACCATAGCGGGAGGGCCCTACGAGCAGTACTTC. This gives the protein CASTIAGGPYEQYF.